This T cell receptor (beta chain) was identified during a study of metastatic and nonmetastatic thyroid tumors. On the study more broadly: Across peripheral blood and tumor or nodule tissue samples taken from malignant and benign thyroid patients, the repertoires were compared with one another.

The V gene lost 5 bases and the J gene lost 5 bases, with 22 bases spanning the gap. CDR3 length equals 17 residues. CDR1 and CDR2 from the germline V gene are MDHEN and SYDVKM. MiXCR was used by TCRdb to re-call the PCR reads. The table records 25,000 to 30,000 clones, 3.5% to 5% of them present only once. Thyroid surgery was preceded by no treatment in any patient. This clone was found many times. Sample: blood. The TCR comes from a female donor with papillary thyroid cancer or a benign thyroid nodule (not recorded which). Some clones in this sample may be carry-over from other donors' samples. V usage is TRBV28 and J usage is TRBJ1-5; no firm D call. DNA of the CDR3: TGTGCCAGCAGTATCACTGGCTCGGGTGGGATCCATCAGCCCCAGCATTTT. It yields the protein CASSITGSGGIHQPQHF.